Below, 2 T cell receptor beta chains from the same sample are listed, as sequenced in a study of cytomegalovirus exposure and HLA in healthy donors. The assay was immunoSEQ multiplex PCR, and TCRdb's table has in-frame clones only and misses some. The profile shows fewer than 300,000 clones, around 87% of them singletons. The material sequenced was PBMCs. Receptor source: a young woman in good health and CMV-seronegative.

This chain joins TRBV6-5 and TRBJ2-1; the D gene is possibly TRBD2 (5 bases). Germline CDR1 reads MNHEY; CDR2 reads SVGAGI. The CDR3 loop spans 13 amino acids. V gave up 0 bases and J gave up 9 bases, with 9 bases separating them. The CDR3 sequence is CASSYSAGVEQFF. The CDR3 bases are TGTGCCAGCAGTTACTCTGCCGGGGTTGAGCAGTTCTTC.

DNA for the CDR3: TGTGCCAGCAGCCTCCTTCCGGAGGAAGAGACCCAGTACTTC. This translates into CASSLLPEEETQYF. The V and J genes are TRBV28 and TRBJ2-5, with D maybe TRBD2 (5 bases). CDR3 length equals 14 residues. Trimming left V 6 bases short and J 3 bases short, with 14 bases between. CDR1 and CDR2 from the germline V gene are MDHEN and SYDVKM.